These 3 T cell receptor beta chains were all obtained from the same sample, sequenced in a study of cytomegalovirus exposure and HLA in healthy donors. 60 Vbeta and 13 Jbeta primers were used in PCR. The data were produced by immunoSEQ multiplex PCR, yet TCRdb's version contains in-frame clones alone and is incomplete. The table records some 200,000 clones, around 85% of them present only once. Specimen: PBMCs. The receptors were sampled from a man aged 50 to 59 in good health and CMV-seronegative.

The gene calls are TRBV27 and TRBJ1-4; possible D gene TRBD1, 6 bases. Germline CDR1 reads MNHEY; CDR2 reads SMNVEV (reference sequence). The CDR3 loop spans 17 amino acids. The germline V and J ends were trimmed by 2 bases and 2 bases, with 15 bases remaining between them. CDR3 in amino acids: CASSLSARGRTNEKLFF. DNA for the CDR3: TGTGCCAGCAGTTTAAGTGCCAGGGGACGGACTAATGAAAAACTGTTTTTT.

V and J are TRBV6-1 and TRBJ2-3, with a tentative D call TRBD1 (5 bases). Per the germline V gene, CDR1 is MNHNS and CDR2 is SASEGT. CDR3 size: 14 residues. Trimming stripped 6 bases from V and 4 bases from J, with 14 bases between. As DNA, the CDR3 is TGTGCCAGCAGGCGATTTGACAGACCAGATACGCAGTATTTT. This sequence encodes CASRRFDRPDTQYF.

The genes are TRBV12-5 and TRBJ1-1; weak D call: TRBD1 (6 bases). V was clipped by 2 bases and J by 5 bases, with 18 bases between them. The CDR3 has 16 residues. Germline V lookup: CDR1 LGHNT, CDR2 FRNRAP. Here the CDR3 reads CASGLKSGAWGTEAFF. CDR3 sequence (DNA): TGTGCTAGTGGTTTGAAATCAGGGGCGTGGGGGACTGAAGCTTTCTTT.